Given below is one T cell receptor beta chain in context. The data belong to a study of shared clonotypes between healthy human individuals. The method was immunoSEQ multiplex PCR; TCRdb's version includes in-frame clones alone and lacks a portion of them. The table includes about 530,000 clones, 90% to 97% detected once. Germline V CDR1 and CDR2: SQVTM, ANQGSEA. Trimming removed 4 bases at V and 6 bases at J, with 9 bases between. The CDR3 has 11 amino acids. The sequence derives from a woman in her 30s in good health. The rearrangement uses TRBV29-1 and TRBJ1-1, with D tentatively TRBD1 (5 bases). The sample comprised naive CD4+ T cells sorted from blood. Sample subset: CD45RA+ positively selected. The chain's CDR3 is CSVVSGAEAFF. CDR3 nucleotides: TGCAGCGTTGTTTCGGGGGCTGAAGCTTTCTTT.